The 5 T cell receptor beta chains below were found in one sample sequenced in a study of CD4 T cells in relation to SARS-CoV-2 and coronaviruses. Before the COVID-19 pandemic, during about 2011-2019, CD4+ T cells were taken from unexposed donors. Isolation of CD4+ T cells took place after approximately 10 days in culture. The antigens for these receptors are not known. Data came from immunoSEQ multiplex PCR; TCRdb stores just in-frame clones and leaves some out. The repertoire has more than 20,000 clones, 76% of them found once; the top ten carry 29%. The specimen sequenced was CD4+ T cells from PBMCs, cultured in vitro. The receptor source for this set is a human donor in good health.

CDR3 nucleotide sequence: TGTGCCAGCAGAGGAAAGGGGCAGGGGGCCTATAACTATGGCTACACCTTC. This sequence encodes CASRGKGQGAYNYGYTF. The chain combines TRBV11-2 with TRBJ1-2, with 8 bases that match TRBD1. Germline V gives CDR1 SGHAT, CDR2 FQNNGV. The V gene end was trimmed by 6 bases and the J gene end by 1 base; junction bases not matched to a gene: 13. CDR3 size: 17 residues.

This chain joins TRBV25-1 and TRBJ2-7; 10 bases line up with TRBD1. Germline V gives CDR1 MGHDK, CDR2 SYGVNS. The V segment lost 6 bases and the J segment 4 bases; nucleotides outside the gene matches: 9. The CDR3 contains 15 residues. CDR3 amino acids: CASRSDRQGAYEQYF. CDR3 nucleotide sequence: TGTGCCAGCAGATCCGACCGACAGGGGGCTTACGAGCAGTACTTC.

About this clone: One end of the junction fails to match germline, which may point to a read error. The rearrangement joins TRBV7-9 to TRBJ1-2; D perhaps matches TRBD1 (5 bases). The CDR3 is 13 amino acids. CDR1 SEHNR and CDR2 FQNEAQ come from the germline V gene (reference sequence). The CDR3 sequence is CASSLWSGQGDFF. The CDR3 coding sequence is TGTGCCAGCAGCTTATGGTCCGGGCAGGGAGATTTTTTC.

The chain joins TRBV7-9 to TRBJ1-3, with D possibly being TRBD1 (5 bases). V was clipped by 5 bases and J by 0 bases, with 20 bases between them. Germline assignment: CDR1 SEHNR and CDR2 FQNEAQ (reference sequence). The CDR3 is made up of 18 amino acids. The CDR3 sequence: CASSLQYQGRGSGNTIYF. DNA of the CDR3: TGTGCCAGCAGCCTACAATATCAGGGAAGAGGCTCTGGAAACACCATATATTTT.

This sequence joins TRBV19 and TRBJ2-1; D might be TRBD2 (5 bases). CDR1 is LNHDA and CDR2 is SQIVND in the germline V gene (reference sequence). The V gene lost 7 bases and the J gene lost 6 bases, with 16 bases spanning the gap. This CDR3 has 14 residues. CDR3 in amino acids: CASKVGVFFNEQFF. The CDR3 nucleotides read TGTGCCAGTAAGGTGGGAGTATTTTTCAATGAGCAGTTCTTC. The whole variable domain, remainder taken from reference TRBV19 and TRBJ2-1, is DGGITQSPKYLFRKEGQNVTLSCEQNLNHDAMYWYRQDPGQGLRLIYYSQIVNDFQKGDIAEGYSVSREKKESFPLTVTSAQKNPTAFYLCASKVGVFFNEQFFGPGTRLTVL.